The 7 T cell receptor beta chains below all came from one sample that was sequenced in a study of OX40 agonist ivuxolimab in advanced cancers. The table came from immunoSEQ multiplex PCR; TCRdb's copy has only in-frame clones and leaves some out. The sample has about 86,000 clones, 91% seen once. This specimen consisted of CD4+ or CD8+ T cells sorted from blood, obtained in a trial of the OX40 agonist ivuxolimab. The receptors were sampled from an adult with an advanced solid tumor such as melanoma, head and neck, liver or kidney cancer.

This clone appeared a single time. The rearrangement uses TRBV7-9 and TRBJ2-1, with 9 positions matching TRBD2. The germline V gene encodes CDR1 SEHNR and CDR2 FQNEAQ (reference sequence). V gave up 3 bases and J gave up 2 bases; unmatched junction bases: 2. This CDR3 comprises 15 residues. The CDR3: CASSFLAGPYNEQFF. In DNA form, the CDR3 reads TGTGCCAGCAGCTTCCTAGCGGGACCCTACAATGAGCAGTTCTTC. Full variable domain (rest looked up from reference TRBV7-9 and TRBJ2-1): DTGVSQNPRHKITKRGQNVTFRCDPISEHNRLYWYRQTLGQGPEFLTYFQNEAQLEKSRLLSDRFSAERPKGSFSTLEIQRTEQGDSAMYLCASSFLAGPYNEQFFGPGTRLTVL.

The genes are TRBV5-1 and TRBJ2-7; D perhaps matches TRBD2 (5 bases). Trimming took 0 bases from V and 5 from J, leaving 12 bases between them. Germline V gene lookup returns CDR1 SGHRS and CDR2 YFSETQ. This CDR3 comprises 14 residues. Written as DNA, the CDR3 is TGCGCCAGCAGCTTGGCTTCGGGGTCTGACGAGCAGTACTTC. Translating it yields CASSLASGSDEQYF.

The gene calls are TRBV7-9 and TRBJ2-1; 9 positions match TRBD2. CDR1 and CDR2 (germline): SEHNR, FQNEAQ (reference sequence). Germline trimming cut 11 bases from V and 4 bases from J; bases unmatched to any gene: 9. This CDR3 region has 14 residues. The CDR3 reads CAHEVREGYNEQFF. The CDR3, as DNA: TGTGCCCACGAGGTGCGGGAGGGATACAATGAGCAGTTCTTC. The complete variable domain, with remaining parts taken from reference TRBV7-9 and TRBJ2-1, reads DTGVSQNPRHKITKRGQNVTFRCDPISEHNRLYWYRQTLGQGPEFLTYFQNEAQLEKSRLLSDRFSAERPKGSFSTLEIQRTEQGDSAMYLCAHEVREGYNEQFFGPGTRLTVL.

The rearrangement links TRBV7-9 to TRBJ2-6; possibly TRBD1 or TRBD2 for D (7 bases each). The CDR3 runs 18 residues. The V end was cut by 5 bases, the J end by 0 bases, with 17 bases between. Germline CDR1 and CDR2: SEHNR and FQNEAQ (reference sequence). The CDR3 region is CASSTQRGQPSGANVLTF. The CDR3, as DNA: TGTGCCAGCAGCACCCAGCGGGGACAGCCCTCTGGGGCCAACGTCCTGACTTTC. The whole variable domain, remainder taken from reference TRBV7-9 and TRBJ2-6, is DTGVSQNPRHKITKRGQNVTFRCDPISEHNRLYWYRQTLGQGPEFLTYFQNEAQLEKSRLLSDRFSAERPKGSFSTLEIQRTEQGDSAMYLCASSTQRGQPSGANVLTFGAGSRLTVL.

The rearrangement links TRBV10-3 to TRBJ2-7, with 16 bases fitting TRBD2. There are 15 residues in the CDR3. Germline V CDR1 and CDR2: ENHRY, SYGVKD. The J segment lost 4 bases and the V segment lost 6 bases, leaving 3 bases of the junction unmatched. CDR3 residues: CAIRGTSGRVYEQYF. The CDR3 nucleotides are TGTGCCATCAGGGGGACTAGCGGGAGGGTTTACGAGCAGTACTTC.

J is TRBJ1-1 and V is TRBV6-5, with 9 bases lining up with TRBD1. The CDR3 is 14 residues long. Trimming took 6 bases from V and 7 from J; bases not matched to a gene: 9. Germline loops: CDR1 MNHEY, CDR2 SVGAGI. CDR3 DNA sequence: TGTGCCAGCAGCCAACCGGACAGGGGTAATGAAGCTTTCTTT. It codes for CASSQPDRGNEAFF.

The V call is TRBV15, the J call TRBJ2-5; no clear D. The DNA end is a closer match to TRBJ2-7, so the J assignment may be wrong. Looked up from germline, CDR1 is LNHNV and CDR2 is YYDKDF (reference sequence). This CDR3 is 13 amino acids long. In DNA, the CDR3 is TGTGCCACCAGACTCCCGCTCTCCTACGAGCAGTACTTC. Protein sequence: CATRLPLSYEQYF.